The 16 T cell receptor beta chains below come from one sample, sequenced in a study of shared clonotypes between healthy human individuals. The repertoire was sequenced with immunoSEQ multiplex PCR; TCRdb's copy has only in-frame clones and lacks some. The sample records around 2.5 million clones, 93% being singletons. The sequenced sample was naive CD4+ T cells from PBMCs. Documented subset: CD45RA+ positively selected. These receptors were collected from a man between 18 and 29 years old in good health. Some clones in this sample may be carry-over from other donors' samples.

The chain has TRBV28 and TRBJ2-7, with D possibly TRBD2 on 6 matching bases. Looked up from germline, CDR1 is MDHEN and CDR2 is SYDVKM. The CDR3 is made up of 13 amino acids. The germline V and J ends were trimmed by 8 bases and 2 bases, with 13 bases remaining between them. CDR3 in amino acids: CASWGGGTYEQYF. The DNA of the CDR3 is TGTGCCAGCTGGGGCGGCGGGACCTACGAGCAGTACTTC.

On this clone: The sample has other DNA sequences that encode this CDR3 too. The V call is TRBV7-2, the J call TRBJ1-3; TRBD1 might be the D (5 bases). Trimming left V 3 bases short and J 0 bases short, with 6 bases between. The germline CDR1 and CDR2 sequences are SGHTA and FQGNSA. The CDR3 is made up of 14 amino acids. CDR3 in amino acids: CASSLGHSGNTIYF. CDR3 nucleotides: TGTGCCAGCAGCTTGGGGCACTCTGGAAACACCATATATTTT.

V usage is TRBV6-5 and J usage is TRBJ1-5; 7 bases are a match to TRBD1. This CDR3 comprises 15 residues. The germline V gene has CDR1 MNHEY and CDR2 SVGAGI. The V segment lost 8 bases and the J segment 0 bases; nucleotides outside the gene matches: 7. This chain's CDR3 is CASGVQGYSNQPQHF. In DNA, the CDR3 is TGTGCCAGCGGGGTACAGGGGTATAGCAATCAGCCCCAGCATTTT.

This sequence joins TRBV5-6 and TRBJ2-2; D unresolved. Trimming left V 0 bases short and J 5 bases short, with 11 bases between. Germline CDR1 is SGHDT and CDR2 is YYEEEE. The CDR3 contains 15 residues. The CDR3 sequence: CASSLGLEHTGELFF. CDR3 nucleotide sequence: TGTGCCAGCAGCTTGGGGCTGGAACATACCGGGGAGCTGTTTTTT.

This sequence joins TRBV11-1 and TRBJ2-1; maybe TRBD2 (6 bases). V lost 2 bases and J lost 0, with 14 bases in between. From germline, CDR1 is SGHAT and CDR2 FQDESV (reference sequence). This CDR3 spans 17 amino acids. This CDR3 is CASSLPPGRSSYNEQFF. DNA of the CDR3: TGTGCCAGCAGCTTACCACCCGGGAGAAGCTCCTACAATGAGCAGTTCTTC.

The V call is TRBV2, the J call TRBJ2-7; D unclear. Germline V gene data show CDR1 as SNHLY and CDR2 as FYNNEI. This CDR3 spans 11 amino acids. V dropped 6 bases and J dropped 3 bases, with 6 bases sitting between them. The CDR3 loop reads CASRNYYEQYF. The CDR3 DNA reads TGTGCCAGCAGAAATTACTACGAGCAGTACTTC.

CDR3 in amino acids: CASSRLWPGQAGSGNTIYF. Written as DNA, the CDR3 is TGTGCCAGCAGCCGACTGTGGCCGGGACAGGCGGGCTCTGGAAACACCATATATTTT. V and J are TRBV4-2 and TRBJ1-3; 8 bases are a match to TRBD1. The CDR3 extends over 19 amino acids. Germline lookup yields CDR1 LGHNA and CDR2 YNFKEQ. After removal of 4 bases from V and 0 bases from J, the junction contained 14 bases not matched to a gene.

This chain joins TRBV11-1 and TRBJ2-1; 7 bases are shared with TRBD2. The CDR3 spans 13 residues. Trimming took 3 bases from V and 10 from J; bases not matched to a gene: 6. Germline lookup yields CDR1 SGHAT and CDR2 FQDESV (reference sequence). The CDR3 region is CASSFGLDREQFF. CDR3 in DNA: TGTGCCAGCAGCTTCGGACTAGACCGCGAGCAGTTCTTC.

This chain links TRBV5-8 with TRBJ1-5, with D maybe TRBD1 (5 bases). This CDR3 region has 16 residues. V dropped 0 bases and J dropped 5 bases, with 15 bases sitting between them. Per the germline V gene, CDR1 is SGHTS and CDR2 is YDEGEE. CDR3 nucleotide sequence: TGTGCCAGCAGCTTGGCAAGCTTCAGGGCCCATCAGCCCCAGCATTTT. Its protein is CASSLASFRAHQPQHF.

V gene TRBV2 combines with J gene TRBJ2-1; the match to TRBD2 covers 9 bases. After removal of 4 bases from V and 4 bases from J, the junction contained 5 bases not matched to a gene. This CDR3 contains 15 residues. Per germline, CDR1 SNHLY and CDR2 FYNNEI. DNA for the CDR3: TGTGCCAGCAGTGCAGTAGCGGGAGAGTACAATGAGCAGTTCTTC. Translated, it gives CASSAVAGEYNEQFF.

The chain uses TRBV7-2 and TRBJ2-1; tentatively, D is TRBD2 (5 bases). Looked up from germline, CDR1 is SGHTA and CDR2 is FQGNSA. This CDR3 region has 17 residues. V shed 1 base and J shed 4 bases, with 17 bases lying between them. The DNA of the CDR3 is TGTGCCAGCAGCTTAGATCGTTTCGGGGTTGGGTACAATGAGCAGTTCTTC. Its translation: CASSLDRFGVGYNEQFF.

The rearrangement uses TRBV28 and TRBJ2-7; 10 bases are shared with TRBD1. This CDR3 has 14 amino acids. The germline CDR1 and CDR2 sequences are MDHEN and SYDVKM. V dropped 2 bases and J dropped 5; count of bases not matched to a gene: 3. As DNA, the CDR3 is TGTGCCAGCAGTTTAGACAGGGGGCGCAACGAGCAGTACTTC. Translating it yields CASSLDRGRNEQYF.

This sequence joins TRBV5-1 and TRBJ1-1, with unresolved D. Deletions cut 4 bases from V and 5 bases from J, with 15 bases between. The CDR3 loop spans 14 amino acids. Per the germline V gene, CDR1 is SGHRS and CDR2 is YFSETQ. The CDR3 region is CASSQGTNPTEAFF. In DNA form, the CDR3 reads TGCGCCAGCAGCCAAGGAACGAACCCGACTGAAGCTTTCTTT.

This clone was observed a few times. The chain joins TRBV28 to TRBJ1-4; D is unresolved. The CDR3 runs 12 residues. The V gene lost 7 bases and the J gene lost 4 bases, with 7 bases spanning the gap. Germline lookup yields CDR1 MDHEN and CDR2 SYDVKM. CDR3 DNA sequence: TGTGCCAGCAATTACCTTAATGAAAAACTGTTTTTT. Its translation: CASNYLNEKLFF.

This rearrangement joins TRBV20-1 to TRBJ1-2, with D unclear. This CDR3 spans 11 amino acids. Germline V lookup: CDR1 DFQATT, CDR2 SNEGSKA (reference sequence). V dropped 3 bases and J dropped 6 bases, with 8 bases sitting between them. The CDR3: CSASRGNGYTF. CDR3 DNA: TGCAGTGCTAGTCGAGGGAATGGCTACACCTTC.

A single count supports this clone. V is TRBV5-4 and J is TRBJ1-2; D unresolved. Germline loops: CDR1 SGHNT, CDR2 YYREEE (reference sequence). The CDR3 is made up of 13 amino acids. Trimming removed 4 bases at V and 4 bases at J, with 11 bases between. The CDR3 spells CASSREAVYGYTF. The CDR3 region has the DNA TGTGCCAGCAGCCGGGAGGCGGTCTATGGCTACACCTTC. Supplemented by reference TRBV5-4 and TRBJ1-2, the full variable domain reads ETGVTQSPTHLIKTRGQQVTLRCSSQSGHNTVSWYQQALGQGPQFIFQYYREEENGRGNFPPRFSGLQFPNYSSELNVNALELDDSALYLCASSREAVYGYTFGSGTRLTVV.